This entry concerns a single T cell receptor beta chain. Its antigen remains undetermined. No much larger clonotype is one base removed from it; base qualities were not supplied. The library was made by the immunoSEQ multiplex PCR assay. TCRdb mirrors the immuneACCESS table, restricted to in-frame sequences. Some clones are absent from its copies; in checked studies, under half trace to an unresolved V gene, and the reason for the others is unknown. A total of 85,000 to 90,000 clones appear in this sample, approximately 89% of them only once. Of the sample, around 21% falls within the top ten clones. The sample is drawn from a study of control samples from healthy donors and cancer patients (dated by TCRdb to 2018 to 2021). Taken from the germline V gene (reference sequence), the CDR1 and CDR2 loops are GTSNPN and SVGIG. V sheds 0 bases and J sheds 3 bases, leaving 20 bases between their ends. Counted from cysteine to phenylalanine, this CDR3 has 17 amino acids. Left in the record is the CDR3 DNA by itself, 51 bases read in frame from the first base.

Recombination connected TRBV30 to TRBJ1-1; possibly the D gene is TRBD1, per 5 matching bases. The source of this sequence is a man aged 25 to 45 in good health. The sequenced sample was blood. This receptor carries the CDR3 CAWSVRLLLWGDTEAFF. The DNA is TGTGCCTGGAGTGTACGACTTCTCCTGTGGGGGGACACTGAAGCTTTCTTT. Beyond the CDR3, the reference TRBV30 and TRBJ1-1 genes provide the residues; the full variable domain reads: SQTIHQWPATLVQPVGSPLSLECTVEGTSNPNLYWYRQAAGRGLQLLFYSVGIGQISSEVPQNLSASRPQDRQFILSSKKLLLSDSGFYLCAWSVRLLLWGDTEAFFGQGTRLTVV.